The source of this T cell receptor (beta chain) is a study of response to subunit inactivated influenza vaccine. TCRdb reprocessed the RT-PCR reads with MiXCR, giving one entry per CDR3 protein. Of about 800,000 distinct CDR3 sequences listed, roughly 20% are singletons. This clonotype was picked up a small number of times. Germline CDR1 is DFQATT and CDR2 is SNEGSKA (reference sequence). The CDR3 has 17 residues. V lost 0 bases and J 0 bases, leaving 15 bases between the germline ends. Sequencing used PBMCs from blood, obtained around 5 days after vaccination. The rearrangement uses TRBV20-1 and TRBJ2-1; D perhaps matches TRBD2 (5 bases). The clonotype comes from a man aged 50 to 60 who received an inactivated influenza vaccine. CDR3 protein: CSARDPGLASSYNEQFF. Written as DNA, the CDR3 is TGCAGTGCTAGAGATCCAGGACTCGCCAGCTCCTACAATGAGCAGTTCTTC.